The clone carrying this T cell receptor beta chain was seen only a few times. Its antigen remains unknown. TCRdb itself ran the RT-PCR reads through MiXCR, one entry per CDR3 protein. This sample has under 750,000 distinct CDR3 sequences; 10% to 15% occur once, and the top ten carry roughly 10%. These data belong to a study of response to subunit inactivated influenza vaccine. Findings and caveats of the study: Authors proposed each seasonal influenza vaccination draws in few new T cells.

This receptor was obtained from a man aged 45 to 65 who received an inactivated influenza vaccine. The material was PBMCs from blood, obtained on the day of vaccination.

CDR3 sequence (DNA): TGCGCCAGCAGACTGGGACTAGCGGTGAACACCGGGGAGCTGTTTTTT. Translated: CASRLGLAVNTGELFF. The genes are TRBV5-1 and TRBJ2-2, with 11 bases fitting TRBD2. With V trimmed by 5 bases and J by 1 base, 4 bases remained unmatched. This CDR3 region has 16 residues. Germline CDR1 is SGHRS and CDR2 is YFSETQ.